Each of the 26 T cell receptor beta chains below was sequenced from the same sample in a study of blood T cell repertoires in COVID-19. TCRdb keeps only in-frame clones here, not all; method: immunoSEQ multiplex PCR. The profile shows about 78,000 clones, more than 70% of them singletons. The specimen sequenced was peripheral blood. The receptor source for this set is a man between 65 and 85 years old with active or convalescent COVID-19.

The chain recombines TRBV5-1 with TRBJ1-5; D perhaps matches TRBD1 (6 bases). The germline V and J ends were trimmed by 5 bases and 4 bases, with 10 bases remaining between them. Germline loops: CDR1 SGHRS, CDR2 YFSETQ. This CDR3 region has 13 residues. CDR3 in amino acids: CASSFTGNQPQHF. CDR3 in DNA: TGCGCCAGCAGTTTCACAGGGAATCAGCCCCAGCATTTT. Combining the CDR3 with reference TRBV5-1 and TRBJ1-5 gives the whole variable domain KAGVTQTPRYLIKTRGQQVTLSCSPISGHRSVSWYQQTPGQGLQFLFEYFSETQRNKGNFPGRFSGRQFSNSRSEMNVSTLELGDSALYLCASSFTGNQPQHFGDGTRLSIL.

The chain joins TRBV28 to TRBJ1-5; unclear D gene. The CDR3 sequence is 12 residues long. Germline-derived CDR1 and CDR2 are MDHEN and SYDVKM. The ends were cut back, 10 bases at V and 1 base at J, with 8 bases in the middle. CDR3 in amino acids: CATTESNQPQHF. The CDR3 coding sequence is TGTGCCACCACGGAGAGCAATCAGCCCCAGCATTTT.

This chain uses TRBV7-2 with TRBJ1-5, with 9 bases aligning to TRBD1. Germline V gene data show CDR1 as SGHTA and CDR2 as FQGNSA. Trimming took 3 bases from V and 5 from J; bases not matched to a gene: 5. The CDR3 extends over 15 amino acids. The DNA for the CDR3 is TGTGCCAGCAGCTTTCGACAGGGGGGAGATCAGCCCCAGCATTTT. This encodes CASSFRQGGDQPQHF.

The chain employs TRBV29-1 and TRBJ2-1, with unresolved D. The CDR3 extends over 13 amino acids. The germline V and J ends were trimmed by 0 bases and 4 bases, with 7 bases remaining between them. The germline gives CDR1 SQVTM, CDR2 ANQGSEA. The CDR3 reads CSVEDPKYNEQFF. The DNA for the CDR3 is TGCAGCGTTGAAGATCCCAAATACAATGAGCAGTTCTTC.

In its sample, this clone was seen once. V gene TRBV6-5 combines with J gene TRBJ1-5; 7 positions match TRBD1. This CDR3 has 14 amino acids. The germline V gene has CDR1 MNHEY and CDR2 SVGAGI. Unmatched junction bases numbered 4, after V lost 4 bases and J lost 4 bases. CDR3 amino acids: CASSSGTANQPQHF. CDR3 nucleotides: TGTGCCAGCAGTTCGGGGACAGCTAATCAGCCCCAGCATTTT.

The rearrangement links TRBV6-6 to TRBJ1-1; a weak D match, TRBD1 (5 bases). Germline CDR1 is MNHNY and CDR2 is SVGAGI (reference sequence). CDR3 length: 11 residues. V gave up 4 bases and J gave up 11 bases, with 11 bases separating them. CDR3 amino acids: CASSSGGTAFF. The CDR3 region has the DNA TGTGCCAGCAGTTCTGGGGGGACGGCTTTCTTT.

CDR3: CASSPTGNTEAFF. As DNA, the CDR3 is TGTGCCAGCTCACCGACAGGAAACACTGAAGCTTTCTTT. The V call is TRBV18, the J call TRBJ1-1; TRBD1 is a possible D gene (6 bases). The CDR3 has 13 amino acids. The ends were cut back, 3 bases at V and 2 bases at J, with 7 bases in the middle. The V gene's germline CDR1 is KGHSH and CDR2 LQKENI.

The gene calls are TRBV19 and TRBJ2-2; 8 bases are a match to TRBD2. CDR3 length: 14 amino acids. Germline V gene lookup returns CDR1 LNHDA and CDR2 SQIVND (reference sequence). The J segment lost 2 bases and the V segment lost 10 bases, leaving 6 bases of the junction unmatched. In DNA form, the CDR3 reads TGTGCCACAGAACTAGCGGTTAACACCGGGGAGCTGTTTTTT. Protein product: CATELAVNTGELFF.

This chain links TRBV18 with TRBJ2-3, with TRBD1 matching 7 bases. This CDR3 comprises 15 residues. Germline V gene data show CDR1 as KGHSH and CDR2 as LQKENI. J was trimmed by 3 bases and V by 0 bases; bases with no gene match: 3. The CDR3 coding sequence is TGTGCCAGCTCACCACCGACAGGGAGAACAGATACGCAGTATTTT. Translation gives CASSPPTGRTDTQYF.

The chain recombines TRBV7-2 with TRBJ2-3, with D possibly TRBD2 on 7 matching bases. Germline V gives CDR1 SGHTA, CDR2 FQGNSA. The CDR3 has 18 amino acids. V was clipped by 2 bases and J by 2 bases, with 20 bases between them. In DNA, the CDR3 is TGTGCCAGCAGCTTACAATCTGGTAGGGGGGGCTTCACAGATACGCAGTATTTT. This gives the protein CASSLQSGRGGFTDTQYF.

This clone was observed once. The chain is built from TRBV2 and TRBJ1-5; no firm D call. Germline lookup yields CDR1 SNHLY and CDR2 FYNNEI. The CDR3 is 12 amino acids. Trimming pared 3 bases from V and 6 bases from J, leaving 6 bases between. The CDR3 DNA reads TGTGCCAGCAGTGAGAGGGTTCAGCCCCAGCATTTT. Amino acids: CASSERVQPQHF.

The chain combines TRBV6-5 with TRBJ1-1; D not certain. CDR3 length: 13 residues. V lost 8 bases, J lost 1 base, and 11 bases lay in between. Germline CDR1 reads MNHEY; CDR2 reads SVGAGI. The CDR3 DNA reads TGTGCCAGCCTCTCGACACGGAACACTGAAGCTTTCTTT. As protein: CASLSTRNTEAFF.

This clone was observed once. The rearrangement joins TRBV5-1 to TRBJ2-7; D might be TRBD2 (6 bases). CDR3 length: 17 amino acids. Germline CDR1 and CDR2: SGHRS and YFSETQ. V lost 3 bases and J lost 0, with 19 bases in between. The CDR3 DNA reads as TGCGCCAGCAGCTCGCCCCCGGGACTGGACTTCTCCTACGAGCAGTACTTC. This codes for CASSSPPGLDFSYEQYF.

The J gene is TRBJ1-2, the V gene TRBV6-6; 7 bases match TRBD1. There are 12 residues in the CDR3. Germline assignment: CDR1 MNHNY and CDR2 SVGAGI (reference sequence). J was trimmed by 7 bases and V by 6 bases; bases with no gene match: 5. As DNA, the CDR3 is TGTGCCAGCAGCAGACAGGGCGGTGGCTACACCTTC. The encoded protein is CASSRQGGGYTF.

This chain connects TRBV18 to TRBJ2-7, with D hard to call. The CDR3 has 12 residues. Trimming took off 0 bases at V and 7 bases at J, with 7 bases between the two ends. CDR1 and CDR2 (germline): KGHSH, LQKENI. The CDR3, as DNA: TGTGCCAGCTCACCACCATCGGGTGAGCAGTACTTC. Its protein product is CASSPPSGEQYF.

The rearrangement uses TRBV11-2 and TRBJ2-3; possible D gene TRBD2, 6 bases. V gave up 5 bases and J gave up 3 bases, with 9 bases separating them. Germline assignment: CDR1 SGHAT and CDR2 FQNNGV. The CDR3 is 13 amino acids. CDR3 amino acids: CASSPRGTDTQYF. In DNA form, the CDR3 reads TGTGCCAGCAGCCCCCGGGGGACAGATACGCAGTATTTT.

J is TRBJ1-2 and V is TRBV12-5; D gene unclear. CDR1 is LGHNT and CDR2 is FRNRAP in the germline V gene. This CDR3 is built from 16 residues. Trimming stripped 6 bases from V and 5 bases from J, with 22 bases between. CDR3 DNA sequence: TGTGCTAGTGGGCCACCAGGTTCGGGAGGCTGGTATGGCTACACCTTC. Translated: CASGPPGSGGWYGYTF.

The rearrangement links TRBV10-2 to TRBJ2-6; weak D call: TRBD2 (5 bases). Germline V lookup: CDR1 WSHSY, CDR2 SAAADI. V gave up 6 bases and J gave up 0 bases, with 15 bases separating them. There are 17 residues in the CDR3. The CDR3 nucleotides are TGCGCCAGCAGACCCGAGGGCAGGACCTCTGGGGCCAACGTCCTGACTTTC. Translated: CASRPEGRTSGANVLTF.

The count of this clone is one. The chain links TRBV21-1 to TRBJ2-7; the table's TRBD2 call for D was not verified on the DNA. TRBV21-1 is shown as a pseudogene. This CDR3 contains 16 residues. The CDR3 bases are TGTGCCAGCAGCAATAAGAAACCCGGGGTGTCCTACGAGCAGTACTTC. It translates to CASSNKKPGVSYEQYF.

In this sample, this clone turned up a few times. The rearrangement links TRBV6-5 to TRBJ2-3; TRBD1 aligns across 7 bases. V shed 8 bases and J 2 bases; nucleotides not matched to a gene: 10. The CDR3 length is 15 residues. Germline CDR1 is MNHEY and CDR2 is SVGAGI. CDR3 sequence (DNA): TGTGCCAGCGAGGGGGCAACTCCCACCACAGATACGCAGTATTTT. Translation: CASEGATPTTDTQYF.

This clone was seen a handful of times. V is TRBV10-3 and J is TRBJ1-3, with a tentative D call TRBD1 (5 bases). V was clipped by 10 bases and J by 4 bases, with 8 bases between them. The CDR3 contains 11 residues. Germline loops: CDR1 ENHRY, CDR2 SYGVKD. The CDR3 region has the DNA TGTGCCACCCGGACAGGAAACACCATATATTTT. Protein sequence: CATRTGNTIYF.

The chain links TRBV18 to TRBJ1-1; maybe TRBD1 (6 bases). Trimming cost V 4 bases and J 3 bases, with 15 bases left between them. The CDR3 consists of 15 residues. Germline V gene lookup returns CDR1 KGHSH and CDR2 LQKENI. The CDR3 reads CASSHDGGAYTEAFF. CDR3 coding DNA: TGTGCCAGCTCACACGATGGGGGGGCTTACACTGAAGCTTTCTTT. The whole variable domain, filled in from reference TRBV18 and TRBJ1-1, reads NAGVMQNPRHLVRRRGQEARLRCSPMKGHSHVYWYRQLPEEGLKFMVYLQKENIIDESGMPKERFSAEFPKEGPSILRIQQVVRGDSAAYFCASSHDGGAYTEAFFGQGTRLTVV.

The rearrangement uses TRBV6-1 and TRBJ2-3; 10 bases match TRBD2. Germline V gene lookup returns CDR1 MNHNS and CDR2 SASEGT. V shed 2 bases, J shed 0 bases, and the junction held 11 bases outside the gene matches. CDR3 length equals 19 residues. Written as DNA, the CDR3 is TGTGCCAGCAGTGAAAAGGGTAGCGGGGGGACGCCTAGCACAGATACGCAGTATTTT. Translating it yields CASSEKGSGGTPSTDTQYF.

The chain links TRBV2 to TRBJ1-1; TRBD1 agrees at 12 bases. CDR1 SNHLY and CDR2 FYNNEI come from the germline V gene. This CDR3 has 18 amino acids. V gave up 4 bases and J gave up 3 bases; unmatched junction bases: 12. The CDR3 sequence is CASSVFGTGGASDTEAFF. Here the CDR3 DNA reads TGTGCCAGCAGTGTATTCGGGACAGGGGGCGCGAGTGACACTGAAGCTTTCTTT.

The sample holds one count of this clone. The chain couples TRBV5-6 to TRBJ2-5, with 8 bases that match TRBD2. J was trimmed by 4 bases and V by 1 base; bases with no gene match: 6. In germline, CDR1 is SGHDT, CDR2 YYEEEE. This CDR3 has 15 residues. This CDR3 is CASSLSGRGGETQYF. CDR3 in DNA: TGTGCCAGCAGCTTGTCAGGTCGGGGGGGAGAGACCCAGTACTTC.

The chain uses TRBV30 and TRBJ2-3; perhaps TRBD2 as D (6 bases). The CDR3 spans 11 residues. V dropped 2 bases and J dropped 10 bases, with 10 bases sitting between them. Looked up from germline, CDR1 is GTSNPN and CDR2 is SVGIG (reference sequence). CDR3 nucleotide sequence: TGTGCCTGGAGTATCGGGGGTTCGCAGTATTTT. Translation: CAWSIGGSQYF.